This passage covers 23 T cell receptor beta chains from one sample sequenced in a study of shared clonotypes between healthy human individuals. Clones were sequenced by immunoSEQ multiplex PCR, and TCRdb holds only the in-frame ones, with some missing. The table shows roughly 1 million clones, with around 78% occurring only once. The source material was memory CD4+ T cells from PBMCs. Subset meaning: CD45RA-negative fraction. Source of these receptors: a man aged 18 to 29 in good health. Some clones in this sample may be carry-over from other donors' samples.

Remarks on this clone: The same CDR3 is also encoded by other DNA sequences in this sample. The chain recombines TRBV5-1 with TRBJ1-2, with a possible D match to TRBD1 (6 bases). This CDR3 contains 13 residues. Trimming removed 2 bases at V and 2 bases at J, with 7 bases between. Germline assignment: CDR1 SGHRS and CDR2 YFSETQ. CDR3 residues: CASSLDRNYGYTF. The CDR3 DNA follows: TGCGCCAGCAGCTTAGACAGGAACTATGGCTACACCTTC.

In this sample, this clone turned up a few times. The chain has TRBV27 and TRBJ1-3; a possible D gene is TRBD1 (5 bases). The CDR3 is made up of 14 amino acids. The V and J ends lost 8 bases and 4 bases respectively, with 15 bases between them. Germline values: CDR1 MNHEY, CDR2 SMNVEV (reference sequence). The chain's CDR3 is CASGVSGWGNTIYF. CDR3 nucleotides: TGTGCCAGCGGCGTTTCAGGGTGGGGAAACACCATATATTTT.

This sequence joins TRBV10-2 and TRBJ2-7, with 8 bases identical to TRBD2. This CDR3 comprises 17 residues. V gave up 4 bases and J gave up 0 bases; unmatched junction bases: 11. CDR1 is WSHSY, CDR2 SAAADI, per germline. CDR3 amino acids: CASSVPLAGTSSYEQYF. The CDR3 DNA is TGCGCCAGCAGTGTTCCCCTCGCCGGGACTAGCTCCTACGAGCAGTACTTC.

V gene TRBV7-9 combines with J gene TRBJ2-5, with 7 bases identical to TRBD2. This CDR3 is 14 amino acids long. In germline, CDR1 is SEHNR, CDR2 FQNEAQ (reference sequence). V lost 5 bases and J lost 7; bases outside the gene matches: 10. The CDR3 protein is CASSLEATSMTQYF. CDR3 DNA sequence: TGTGCCAGCAGCCTAGAGGCGACTAGCATGACCCAGTACTTC.

J is TRBJ2-7 and V is TRBV21-1; the table's TRBD2 call for D was not verified on the DNA. TRBV21-1 is a known pseudogene. This CDR3 is built from 15 residues. Here the CDR3 reads CASSIDTSGPYEQYF. The CDR3 DNA reads as TGTGCCAGCAGCATTGATACTAGCGGACCCTACGAGCAGTACTTC.

The chain joins TRBV5-4 to TRBJ2-3, with 14 bases lining up with TRBD2. The V gene's germline CDR1 is SGHNT and CDR2 YYREEE (reference sequence). This CDR3 region has 16 residues. The V gene end was trimmed by 4 bases and the J gene end by 3 bases; junction bases not matched to a gene: 4. CDR3 residues: CASSQTSGRDTDTQYF. The CDR3 DNA is TGTGCCAGCAGCCAGACTAGCGGGAGGGATACAGATACGCAGTATTTT.

CDR3 loop: CASSPTPSYEQYF. The CDR3 bases are TGTGCCAGCTCCCCGACACCTTCCTACGAGCAGTACTTC. The chain is built from TRBV18 and TRBJ2-7; D remains ambiguous. V was cut by 6 bases and J by 1 base, with 10 bases left in between. This CDR3 region has 13 residues. Germline V gene data show CDR1 as KGHSH and CDR2 as LQKENI.

This clone was detected only once. The likely explanation is a read error, given a far larger clone one base away. In the same sample, other DNA sequences code for this CDR3. The gene calls are TRBV6-6 and TRBJ1-3; 7 nucleotides line up with TRBD1. The CDR3 is made up of 15 amino acids. The germline gives CDR1 MNHNY, CDR2 SVGAGI (reference sequence). The junction had 7 bases not matched to a gene; V was cut back by 5 bases and J by 3 bases. The CDR3 region has the DNA TGTGCCAGCAGTGACAGGGCGAGGGGTGGAAACACCATATATTTT. This encodes CASSDRARGGNTIYF.

The chain has TRBV21-1 and TRBJ1-1; TRBD1, as called in the table, went unchecked against the DNA. TRBV21-1 is noted as a pseudogene. This CDR3 contains 15 residues. The CDR3 nucleotides read TGTGCCAGCAGCCCTCGGACAGGGGGCGCTACTGAAGCTTTCTTT. It specifies CASSPRTGGATEAFF.

This clone was detected only a few times. The sample contains more than one DNA sequence encoding this CDR3. This rearrangement joins TRBV7-3 to TRBJ2-5; no firm D call. This CDR3 is built from 13 residues. Between the trimmed V and J ends, which lost 5 bases and 0 bases, there was a span of 7 bases. The germline V gene has CDR1 SGHTA and CDR2 FQGTGA. The CDR3 loop reads CASSARNQETQYF. The CDR3 coding sequence is TGTGCCAGCAGCGCCCGAAACCAAGAGACCCAGTACTTC. The whole variable domain, filled in from reference TRBV7-3 and TRBJ2-5, reads GAGVSQTPSNKVTEKGKYVELRCDPISGHTALYWYRQSLGQGPEFLIYFQGTGAADDSGLPNDRFFAVRPEGSVSTLKIQRTERGDSAVYLCASSARNQETQYFGPGTRLLVL.

This clone has a handful of counts. The V call is TRBV9, the J call TRBJ2-1, with D perhaps TRBD1 (6 bases). The CDR3 contains 14 residues. Germline V gene sequence: CDR1 SGDLS, CDR2 YYNGEE. V gave up 0 bases and J gave up 6 bases, with 10 bases separating them. The CDR3 DNA reads TGTGCCAGCAGCGTAGGGGGGCTGAGCAATGAGCAGTTCTTC. It is translated as CASSVGGLSNEQFF.

V gene TRBV30 combines with J gene TRBJ1-1; D call uncertain. The germline CDR1 and CDR2 sequences are GTSNPN and SVGIG (reference sequence). The CDR3 totals 13 residues. V was pared by 3 bases and J by 1 base, with 9 bases between. The CDR3 protein is CAWSPAGNTEAFF. The CDR3 DNA reads as TGTGCCTGGAGCCCAGCAGGGAACACTGAAGCTTTCTTT.

This clone was detected only a few times. The same CDR3 arises from other DNA sequences in this sample as well. This chain connects TRBV18 to TRBJ1-4, with D uncertain. The germline V gene has CDR1 KGHSH and CDR2 LQKENI. The CDR3 sequence is 14 residues long. V was pared by 1 base and J by 6 bases, with 9 bases between. CDR3 coding DNA: TGTGCCAGCTCACCACTGGCTCGTGATGAAAAACTGTTTTTT. Translating it yields CASSPLARDEKLFF.

The chain is built from TRBV5-1 and TRBJ2-7, with TRBD2 matching 7 bases. This CDR3 spans 16 amino acids. V trimming: 2 bases; J trimming: 5 bases; junction bases outside the gene matches: 13. CDR1 is SGHRS, CDR2 YFSETQ, per germline. The CDR3 DNA reads TGCGCCAGCAGCTTAGGGACTAACACAGACGTCGACGAGCAGTACTTC. Amino acid sequence: CASSLGTNTDVDEQYF.

The genes are TRBV29-1 and TRBJ2-7, with 9 positions matching TRBD1. The CDR3 covers 15 residues. Germline lookup yields CDR1 SQVTM and CDR2 ANQGSEA. The V and J ends lost 1 base and 7 bases, in that order; junction bases with no gene match: 11. As DNA, the CDR3 is TGCAGCGTTGAAGGGGGGGGACAGGGTATGAATGAGCAGTACTTC. As protein: CSVEGGGQGMNEQYF.

About this clone: In the same sample, other DNA sequences code for this CDR3. V is TRBV18 and J is TRBJ1-1; no firm D call. This CDR3 has 12 amino acids. Germline CDR1 KGHSH, CDR2 LQKENI. V lost 1 base and J 6 bases, leaving 6 bases between the germline ends. The CDR3 loop reads CASSPQGAEAFF. In DNA form, the CDR3 reads TGTGCCAGCTCACCACAGGGTGCTGAAGCTTTCTTT.

This clone was counted only a few times. Additional DNA sequences in this sample encode the identical CDR3. This chain joins TRBV28 and TRBJ2-7; the match to TRBD1 covers 7 bases. CDR1 is MDHEN and CDR2 is SYDVKM in the germline V gene. V lost 6 bases and J lost 4; bases outside the gene matches: 0. The CDR3 is 11 residues long. CDR3 in DNA: TGTGCCAGCAGGACAGGGTACGAGCAGTACTTC. Its translation is CASRTGYEQYF.

This clone appeared a single time. The V gene is TRBV4-2, the J gene TRBJ2-3; a possible D gene is TRBD1 (6 bases). Deletions cut 4 bases from V and 2 bases from J, with 19 bases between. The CDR3 runs to 17 residues. Germline CDR1 reads LGHNA; CDR2 reads YNFKEQ. The chain's CDR3 is CASSLKRAGDFTDTQYF. The CDR3 bases are TGTGCCAGCAGCCTAAAGAGGGCAGGGGATTTCACAGATACGCAGTATTTT.

A single count supports this clone. V gene TRBV7-6 combines with J gene TRBJ2-3, with D unresolved. V gave up 2 bases and J gave up 1 base, with 13 bases separating them. This CDR3 has 16 amino acids. Germline assignment: CDR1 SGHVS and CDR2 FNYEAQ. CDR3 DNA sequence: TGTGCCAGCAGCTTATCGGTCCTGGCGGGCACAGATACGCAGTATTTT. As protein: CASSLSVLAGTDTQYF.

The chain uses TRBV7-2 and TRBJ1-1; D is uncertain. Trimming left V 4 bases short and J 3 bases short, with 9 bases between. This CDR3 is built from 13 residues. Germline values: CDR1 SGHTA, CDR2 FQGNSA. The CDR3 sequence is CASSYGADTEAFF. CDR3 nucleotide sequence: TGTGCCAGCAGCTATGGCGCGGACACTGAAGCTTTCTTT.

V usage is TRBV7-9 and J usage is TRBJ1-2; D call uncertain. Germline V gene data show CDR1 as SEHNR and CDR2 as FQNEAQ (reference sequence). Deletions cut 6 bases from V and 8 bases from J, with 16 bases between. The CDR3 loop spans 13 amino acids. CDR3 sequence (DNA): TGTGCCAGCAGTTCGGAGGCGTATCGGGGCTACACCTTC. This encodes CASSSEAYRGYTF.

V gene TRBV7-3 combines with J gene TRBJ2-3; D unresolved. Germline V gene data show CDR1 as SGHTA and CDR2 as FQGTGA. The ends were cut back, 1 base at V and 2 bases at J, with 10 bases in the middle. CDR3 length equals 15 residues. CDR3 sequence (DNA): TGTGCCAGCAGCTTAAATGGCTACAACACAGATACGCAGTATTTT. It translates to CASSLNGYNTDTQYF.

This clone was picked up a small number of times. The rearrangement uses TRBV2 and TRBJ2-7; 8 bases fit TRBD1. The CDR3 is 15 amino acids. Germline CDR1 SNHLY, CDR2 FYNNEI. With V trimmed by 6 bases and J by 2 bases, 9 bases remained unmatched. In DNA, the CDR3 is TGTGCCAGCAGCTTATCCGGGACAGGTACCTACGAGCAGTACTTC. Translating gives CASSLSGTGTYEQYF.